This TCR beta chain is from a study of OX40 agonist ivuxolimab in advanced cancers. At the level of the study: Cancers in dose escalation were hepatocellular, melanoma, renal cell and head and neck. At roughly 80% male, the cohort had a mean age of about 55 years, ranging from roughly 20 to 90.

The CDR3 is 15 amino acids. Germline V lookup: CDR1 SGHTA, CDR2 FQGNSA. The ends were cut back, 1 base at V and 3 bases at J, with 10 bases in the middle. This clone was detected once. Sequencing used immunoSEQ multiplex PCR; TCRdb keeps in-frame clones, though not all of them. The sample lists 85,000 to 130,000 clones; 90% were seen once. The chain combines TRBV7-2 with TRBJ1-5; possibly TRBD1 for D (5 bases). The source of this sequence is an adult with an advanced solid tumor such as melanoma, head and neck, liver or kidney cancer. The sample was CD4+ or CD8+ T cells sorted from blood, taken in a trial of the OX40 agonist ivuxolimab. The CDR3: CASSLDPGFNQPQHF. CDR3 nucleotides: TGTGCCAGCAGCTTAGATCCAGGGTTCAATCAGCCCCAGCATTTT.